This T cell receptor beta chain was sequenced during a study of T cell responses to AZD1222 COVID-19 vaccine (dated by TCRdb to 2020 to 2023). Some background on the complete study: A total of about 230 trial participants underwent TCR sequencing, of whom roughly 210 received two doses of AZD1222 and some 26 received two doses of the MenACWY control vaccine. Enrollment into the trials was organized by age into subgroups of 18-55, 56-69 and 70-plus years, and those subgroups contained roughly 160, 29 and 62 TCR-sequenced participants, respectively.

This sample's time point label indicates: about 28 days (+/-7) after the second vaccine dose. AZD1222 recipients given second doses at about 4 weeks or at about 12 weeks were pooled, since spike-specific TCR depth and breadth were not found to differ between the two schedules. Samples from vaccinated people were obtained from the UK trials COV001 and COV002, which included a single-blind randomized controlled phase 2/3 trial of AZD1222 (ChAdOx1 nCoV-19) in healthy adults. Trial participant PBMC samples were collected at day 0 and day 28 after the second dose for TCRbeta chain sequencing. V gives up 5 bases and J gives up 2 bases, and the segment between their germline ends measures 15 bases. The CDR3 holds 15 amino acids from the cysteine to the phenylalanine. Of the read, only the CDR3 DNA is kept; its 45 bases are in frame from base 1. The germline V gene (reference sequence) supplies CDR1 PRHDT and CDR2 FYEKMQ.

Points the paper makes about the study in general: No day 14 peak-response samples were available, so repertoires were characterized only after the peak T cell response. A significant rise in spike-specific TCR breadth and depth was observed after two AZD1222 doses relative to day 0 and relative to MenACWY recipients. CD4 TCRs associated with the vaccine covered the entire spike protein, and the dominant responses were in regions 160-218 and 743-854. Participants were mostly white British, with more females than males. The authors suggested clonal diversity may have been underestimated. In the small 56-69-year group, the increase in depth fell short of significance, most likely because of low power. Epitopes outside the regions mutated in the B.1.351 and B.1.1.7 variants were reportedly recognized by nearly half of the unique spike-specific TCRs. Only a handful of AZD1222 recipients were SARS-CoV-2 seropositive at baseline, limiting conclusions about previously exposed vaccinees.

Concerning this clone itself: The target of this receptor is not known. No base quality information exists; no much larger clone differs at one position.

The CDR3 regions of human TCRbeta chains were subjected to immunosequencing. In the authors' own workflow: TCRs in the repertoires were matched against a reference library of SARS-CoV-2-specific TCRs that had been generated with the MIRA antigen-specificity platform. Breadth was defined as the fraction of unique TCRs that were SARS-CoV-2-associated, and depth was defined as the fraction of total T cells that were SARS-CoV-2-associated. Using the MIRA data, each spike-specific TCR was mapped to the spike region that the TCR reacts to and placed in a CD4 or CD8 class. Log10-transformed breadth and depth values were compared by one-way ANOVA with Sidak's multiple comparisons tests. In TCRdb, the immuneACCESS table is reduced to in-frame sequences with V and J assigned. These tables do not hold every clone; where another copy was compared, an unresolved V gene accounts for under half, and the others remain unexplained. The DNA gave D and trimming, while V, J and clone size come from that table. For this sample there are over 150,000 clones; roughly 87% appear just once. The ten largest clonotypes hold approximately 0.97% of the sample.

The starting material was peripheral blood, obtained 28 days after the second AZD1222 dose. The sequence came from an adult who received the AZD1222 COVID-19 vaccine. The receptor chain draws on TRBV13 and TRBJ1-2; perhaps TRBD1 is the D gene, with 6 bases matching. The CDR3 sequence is CASSDLGQPNYGYTF. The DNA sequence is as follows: TGTGCCAGCAGCGACCTGGGACAACCCAACTATGGCTACACCTTC.